Below, 17 T cell receptor beta chains from the same sample are listed, as sequenced in a study of blood T cell repertoires in COVID-19. Clones were read by immunoSEQ multiplex PCR, and TCRdb kept only the in-frame ones, dropping some. The sample shows about 120,000 clones, more than 70% of them seen only once. The sequenced sample was peripheral blood. The receptors shown here come from a human donor in a cohort sampled during active COVID-19.

CDR3 DNA: TGTGCCAGCAGCGTAGACGGGTTAGGTGAAGCTTTCTTT. It yields the protein CASSVDGLGEAFF. The chain employs TRBV9 and TRBJ1-1; D not certain. The germline V and J ends were trimmed by 0 bases and 7 bases, with 10 bases remaining between them. This CDR3 comprises 13 residues. The germline V gene encodes CDR1 SGDLS and CDR2 YYNGEE.

This clone was observed a handful of times. The CDR3 spells CASSIYGRDGQPQHF. The CDR3 nucleotides are TGTGCCAGTAGTATCTACGGGAGGGATGGTCAGCCCCAGCATTTT. The chain couples TRBV19 to TRBJ1-5, with D hard to call. The V gene lost 3 bases and the J gene lost 6 bases, with 15 bases spanning the gap. This CDR3 has 15 residues. From germline, CDR1 is LNHDA and CDR2 SQIVND (reference sequence).

The chain carries TRBV19 and TRBJ1-1; 7 bases fit TRBD1. The CDR3 sequence is 14 residues long. V was pared by 5 bases and J by 2 bases, with 5 bases of the junction left unmatched. Germline V gene sequence: CDR1 LNHDA, CDR2 SQIVND (reference sequence). The CDR3 DNA sequence: TGTGCCAGTAGTGCCGGGACAGCCAACACTGAAGCTTTCTTT. This sequence encodes CASSAGTANTEAFF.

The chain links TRBV5-4 to TRBJ2-7; 7 bases agree with TRBD1. The CDR3 is 14 amino acids. From germline, CDR1 is SGHNT and CDR2 YYREEE (reference sequence). V lost 4 bases, J lost 2 bases, and 6 bases stayed unmatched. CDR3 residues: CASSPPGQTYEQYF. In DNA, the CDR3 is TGTGCCAGCAGCCCTCCGGGACAGACCTACGAGCAGTACTTC.

V usage is TRBV5-1 and J usage is TRBJ2-7; weak D call: TRBD1 (6 bases). The germline V gene has CDR1 SGHRS and CDR2 YFSETQ. The CDR3 totals 13 residues. Trimming removed 3 bases from V and 2 bases from J, with 9 bases in between. The CDR3 DNA sequence: TGCGCCAGCAGCTGGGACAAAGCCTACGAGCAGTACTTC. Protein product: CASSWDKAYEQYF.

This clone was seen only a few times. This chain connects TRBV28 to TRBJ2-7; 14 nucleotides agree with TRBD2. This CDR3 is 15 amino acids long. Germline V lookup: CDR1 MDHEN, CDR2 SYDVKM. Unmatched junction bases numbered 3, after V lost 3 bases and J lost 5 bases. CDR3 sequence reads: CASSLGTSGGDEQYF. In DNA form, the CDR3 reads TGTGCCAGCAGTTTGGGGACTAGCGGGGGTGACGAGCAGTACTTC. Variable domain in full (rest from reference TRBV28 and TRBJ2-7): DVKVTQSSRYLVKRTGEKVFLECVQDMDHENMFWYRQDPGLGLRLIYFSYDVKMKEKGDIPEGYSVSREKKERFSLILESASTNQTSMYLCASSLGTSGGDEQYFGPGTRLTVT.

For the CDR3, the DNA is TGTGCCAGCAGCCAATTCACCGGCGGGGCTTCCTACGAGCAGTACTTC. This translates into CASSQFTGGASYEQYF. The chain uses TRBV14 and TRBJ2-7; D may be TRBD2 (6 bases). CDR1 SGHDN and CDR2 FVKESK come from the germline V gene. This CDR3 is built from 16 residues. Trimming cost V 2 bases and J 1 base, with 15 bases left between them.

The chain has TRBV11-3 and TRBJ2-7; 8 bases match TRBD1. The germline CDR1 and CDR2 sequences are SGHNT and YENEEA. The CDR3 is made up of 13 amino acids. Losses at the gene ends were 7 bases for V and 4 bases for J; bases not matched to a gene: 6. The CDR3 DNA follows: TGTGCCAGCACCGAGACAGGGGTGTACGAGCAGTACTTC. Amino acid sequence: CASTETGVYEQYF.

The rearrangement links TRBV7-9 to TRBJ2-1; 7 nucleotides agree with TRBD2. J was trimmed by 2 bases and V by 1 base; bases with no gene match: 2. The germline CDR1 and CDR2 sequences are SEHNR and FQNEAQ (reference sequence). The CDR3 loop spans 15 amino acids. Written as DNA, the CDR3 is TGTGCCAGCAGCTTAGATGCGGGAGCCTACAATGAGCAGTTCTTC. It encodes CASSLDAGAYNEQFF.

The chain is built from TRBV27 and TRBJ2-7, with D hard to call. This CDR3 has 14 residues. Trimming shortened V by 3 bases and J by 0 bases, and 9 bases separated the two germline ends. Germline V CDR1 and CDR2: MNHEY, SMNVEV (reference sequence). The CDR3 region is CASSFRTGSYEQYF. DNA of the CDR3: TGTGCCAGCAGTTTTAGAACTGGCTCCTACGAGCAGTACTTC.

This clone is a singleton in its sample. V gene TRBV7-6 combines with J gene TRBJ2-1; D perhaps matches TRBD1 (5 bases). With 5 bases removed from V and 0 bases from J, the gap between germline ends came to 14 bases. CDR1 SGHVS and CDR2 FNYEAQ come from the germline V gene. The CDR3 is 16 residues long. Here the CDR3 reads CASSPRQGSSYNEQFF. In DNA form, the CDR3 reads TGTGCCAGCAGCCCTCGTCAGGGAAGCTCCTACAATGAGCAGTTCTTC.

This chain links TRBV11-3 with TRBJ1-1, with D perhaps TRBD1 (6 bases). Germline CDR1 is SGHNT and CDR2 is YENEEA. The germline V and J ends were trimmed by 5 bases and 5 bases, with 15 bases remaining between them. The CDR3 length is 14 residues. Written as DNA, the CDR3 is TGTGCCAGCAGCCCCCTGGGGGGGGCAACTGAAGCTTTCTTT. It is translated as CASSPLGGATEAFF.

This rearrangement joins TRBV2 to TRBJ1-2; D not resolved. There are 14 residues in the CDR3. The V gene lost 3 bases and the J gene lost 5 bases, with 13 bases spanning the gap. The germline gives CDR1 SNHLY, CDR2 FYNNEI. The CDR3 sequence is CASSEATRNYGYTF. The DNA of the CDR3 is TGTGCCAGCAGTGAGGCCACCCGAAATTATGGCTACACCTTC.

This sequence joins TRBV5-1 and TRBJ2-7; 7 nucleotides match TRBD2. V shed 0 bases, J shed 5 bases, and the junction held 5 bases outside the gene matches. CDR3 length equals 14 residues. Per the germline V gene, CDR1 is SGHRS and CDR2 is YFSETQ. In DNA, the CDR3 is TGCGCCAGCAGCTTGGCCGGCGGGAGCGACGAGCAGTACTTC. Translation gives CASSLAGGSDEQYF.

The chain is built from TRBV4-1 and TRBJ1-5; D is unresolved. V lost 0 bases and J lost 4, with 7 bases in between. There are 14 residues in the CDR3. Germline values: CDR1 MGHRA, CDR2 YSYEKL. The CDR3 nucleotides are TGCGCCAGCAGCCAAGATGGGAGAAATCAGCCCCAGCATTTT. This gives the protein CASSQDGRNQPQHF.

V is TRBV6-4 and J is TRBJ1-2; D gene unclear. This CDR3 has 18 amino acids. Germline V gene lookup returns CDR1 MRHNA and CDR2 SNTAGT. With 2 bases removed from V and 7 bases from J, the gap between germline ends came to 26 bases. The CDR3 spells CASSDGEVSAQNQCGYTF. The DNA of the CDR3 is TGTGCCAGCAGTGACGGGGAGGTGAGCGCACAAAACCAATGTGGCTACACCTTC.

The chain uses TRBV10-3 and TRBJ2-1; D perhaps matches TRBD2 (6 bases). Deletions cut 2 bases from V and 7 bases from J, with 12 bases between. This CDR3 spans 14 amino acids. Germline CDR1 reads ENHRY; CDR2 reads SYGVKD. CDR3 in amino acids: CAISEEASVNEQFF. The CDR3 nucleotides are TGTGCCATCAGTGAGGAGGCTAGCGTTAATGAGCAGTTCTTC.